This entry is about one TCR beta chain. CDR1 and CDR2 from the germline V gene are SGHTS and YDEGEE. The CDR3 has 12 residues. V gave up 6 bases and J gave up 7 bases, with 11 bases separating them. The data derive from a study of technical replicates of blood from a handful of donors. Sequencing was performed with immunoSEQ multiplex PCR; in TCRdb, only in-frame clones are kept and a portion is missing. The sample lists 87,000 or so clones; more than 85% were seen once. Material: T cells isolated from PBMCs. The TCR sequence derives from a human donor in good health. The chain uses TRBV5-8 and TRBJ2-1; no clear D gene. In DNA form, the CDR3 reads TGTGCCAGCATACTTCACTTGAATGAGCAGTTCTTC. Translating it yields CASILHLNEQFF.